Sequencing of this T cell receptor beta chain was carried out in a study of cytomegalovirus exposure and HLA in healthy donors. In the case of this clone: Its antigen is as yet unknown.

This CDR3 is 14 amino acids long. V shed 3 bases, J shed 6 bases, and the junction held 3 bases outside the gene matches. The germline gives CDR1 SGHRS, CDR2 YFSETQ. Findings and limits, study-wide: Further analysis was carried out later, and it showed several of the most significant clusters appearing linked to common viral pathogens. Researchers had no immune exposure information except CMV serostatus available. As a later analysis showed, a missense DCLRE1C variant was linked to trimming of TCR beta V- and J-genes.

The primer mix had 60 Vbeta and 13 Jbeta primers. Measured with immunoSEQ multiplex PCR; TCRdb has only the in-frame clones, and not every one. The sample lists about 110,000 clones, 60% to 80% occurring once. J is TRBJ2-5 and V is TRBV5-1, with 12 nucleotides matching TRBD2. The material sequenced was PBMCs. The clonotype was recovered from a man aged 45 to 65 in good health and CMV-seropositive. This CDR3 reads CASSSSGGAKTQYF. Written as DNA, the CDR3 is TGCGCCAGCAGCTCTAGCGGGGGGGCAAAGACCCAGTACTTC.